Each of the 8 T cell receptor beta chains below was sequenced from the same sample in a study of chemoradiotherapy in HPV16-positive cancers. Using immunoSEQ multiplex PCR, the repertoire was profiled, and TCRdb retains in-frame clones only, with some absent. This sample yields some 5,200 clones, of which roughly four fifths are seen a single time; approximately 38% belongs to the top ten. This material was collected from a patient who underwent chemoradiotherapy. The source of these receptors is a human donor with HPV-associated anogenital cancer.

This clone was counted a few times. This rearrangement joins TRBV7-9 to TRBJ1-1, with no clear D. The CDR3 extends over 14 amino acids. Deletions cut 3 bases from V and 8 bases from J, with 16 bases between. Germline loops: CDR1 SEHNR, CDR2 FQNEAQ (reference sequence). The CDR3 region has the DNA TGTGCCAGCAGCTTCGTTCCGCCAGCCTTAGAAGCTTTCTTT. Its protein is CASSFVPPALEAFF.

The chain links TRBV7-2 to TRBJ2-2, with a weak D call TRBD2 (5 bases). The V gene's germline CDR1 is SGHTA and CDR2 FQGNSA. Trimming removed 1 base at V and 0 bases at J, with 6 bases between. The CDR3 extends over 15 amino acids. CDR3 sequence reads: CASSLGGSNTGELFF. The DNA for the CDR3 is TGTGCCAGCAGCTTAGGCGGGTCGAACACCGGGGAGCTGTTTTTT.

The chain carries TRBV10-2 and TRBJ2-2, with D tentatively TRBD2 (5 bases). CDR3 length: 14 amino acids. The ends were cut back, 6 bases at V and 3 bases at J, with 11 bases in the middle. Germline V lookup: CDR1 WSHSY, CDR2 SAAADI. This chain's CDR3 is CASRAGHYTGELFF. CDR3 nucleotide sequence: TGCGCCAGCAGGGCGGGCCATTACACCGGGGAGCTGTTTTTT.

V usage is TRBV29-1 and J usage is TRBJ2-1; weak D call: TRBD1 (6 bases). The CDR3 extends over 12 amino acids. The V and J ends lost 1 base and 10 bases respectively, with 11 bases between them. The germline V gene encodes CDR1 SQVTM and CDR2 ANQGSEA. The CDR3 DNA reads as TGCAGCGTTGAAGTAAGGGGGAGCGAGCAGTTCTTC. Amino acids: CSVEVRGSEQFF.

The chain carries TRBV30 and TRBJ1-2, with D unclear. Deletions cut 0 bases from V and 0 bases from J, with 20 bases between. The CDR3 has 18 residues. CDR1 and CDR2 from the germline V gene are GTSNPN and SVGIG (reference sequence). This CDR3 is CAWSVLFGSLRANYGYTF. The CDR3 DNA is TGTGCCTGGAGTGTACTCTTTGGCAGCCTTAGAGCTAACTATGGCTACACCTTC.

The CDR3 protein is CASSLAGARLVANEKLFF. CDR3 nucleotide sequence: TGTGCCAGCAGCTTAGCTGGGGCACGTTTAGTCGCTAATGAAAAACTGTTTTTT. V usage is TRBV7-9 and J usage is TRBJ1-4; TRBD1 is a possible D gene (5 bases). Germline V lookup: CDR1 SEHNR, CDR2 FQNEAQ (reference sequence). V lost 0 bases, J lost 3 bases, and 17 bases lay in between. This CDR3 contains 18 residues.

The V call is TRBV7-2, the J call TRBJ1-1; D is unclear. Germline assignment: CDR1 SGHTA and CDR2 FQGNSA. Trimming shortened V by 4 bases and J by 10 bases, and 10 bases separated the two germline ends. This CDR3 has 11 residues. In DNA, the CDR3 is TGTGCCAGCAGCTCGGGCTACAGAGCTTTCTTT. Residues: CASSSGYRAFF.

V is TRBV6-5 and J is TRBJ1-2; 7 nucleotides match TRBD1. V shed 6 bases and J 3 bases; nucleotides not matched to a gene: 1. The germline CDR1 and CDR2 sequences are MNHEY and SVGAGI. The CDR3 has 12 amino acids. The CDR3 loop is CASSRGDYGYTF. In DNA form, the CDR3 reads TGTGCCAGCAGCAGGGGGGACTATGGCTACACCTTC.